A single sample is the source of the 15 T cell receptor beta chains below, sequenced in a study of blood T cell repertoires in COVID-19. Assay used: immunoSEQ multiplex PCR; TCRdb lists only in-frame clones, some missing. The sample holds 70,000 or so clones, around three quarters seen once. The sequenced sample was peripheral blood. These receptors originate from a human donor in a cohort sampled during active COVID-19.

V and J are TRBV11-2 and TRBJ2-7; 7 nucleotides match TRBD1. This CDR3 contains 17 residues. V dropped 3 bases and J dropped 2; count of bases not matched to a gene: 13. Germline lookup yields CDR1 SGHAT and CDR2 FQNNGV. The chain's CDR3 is CASSFIHGTVPTYEQYF. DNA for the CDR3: TGTGCCAGCAGCTTCATCCATGGGACAGTCCCTACCTACGAGCAGTACTTC.

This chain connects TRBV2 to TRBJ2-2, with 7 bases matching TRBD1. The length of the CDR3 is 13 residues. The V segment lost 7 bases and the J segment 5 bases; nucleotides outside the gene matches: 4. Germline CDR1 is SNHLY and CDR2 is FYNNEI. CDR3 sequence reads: CASKTGQTGELFF. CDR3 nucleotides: TGTGCCAGCAAGACAGGGCAAACCGGGGAGCTGTTTTTT.

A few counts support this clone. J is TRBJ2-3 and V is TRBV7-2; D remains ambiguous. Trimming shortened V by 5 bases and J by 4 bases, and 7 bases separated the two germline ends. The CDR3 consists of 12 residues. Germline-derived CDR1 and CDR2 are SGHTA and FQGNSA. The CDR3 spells CASSPRSDTQYF. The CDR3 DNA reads TGTGCCAGCAGCCCCAGATCAGATACGCAGTATTTT.

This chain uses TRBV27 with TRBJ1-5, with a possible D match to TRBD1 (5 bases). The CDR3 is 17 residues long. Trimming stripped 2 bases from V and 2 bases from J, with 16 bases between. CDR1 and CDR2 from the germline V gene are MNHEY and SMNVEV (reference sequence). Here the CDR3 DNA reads TGTGCCAGCAGTTTAAGAGTGGGGCGCAAGGGCAATCAGCCCCAGCATTTT. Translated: CASSLRVGRKGNQPQHF.

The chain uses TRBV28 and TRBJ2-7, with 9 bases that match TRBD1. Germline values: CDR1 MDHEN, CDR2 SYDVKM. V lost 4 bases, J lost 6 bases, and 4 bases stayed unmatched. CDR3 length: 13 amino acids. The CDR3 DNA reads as TGTGCCAGCAGTTCTGGACAGGGGCGCGAGCAGTACTTC. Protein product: CASSSGQGREQYF.

The CDR3: CASSQVGRTSGSQETQYF. In DNA form, the CDR3 reads TGCGCCAGCAGCCAAGTAGGCAGAACTAGCGGGAGCCAAGAGACCCAGTACTTC. This chain connects TRBV4-3 to TRBJ2-5, with 11 nucleotides matching TRBD2. The CDR3 loop spans 18 amino acids. The ends lost 1 base at V and 1 base at J; junction bases unmatched: 8. Germline V gene lookup returns CDR1 LGHNA and CDR2 YSLEER.

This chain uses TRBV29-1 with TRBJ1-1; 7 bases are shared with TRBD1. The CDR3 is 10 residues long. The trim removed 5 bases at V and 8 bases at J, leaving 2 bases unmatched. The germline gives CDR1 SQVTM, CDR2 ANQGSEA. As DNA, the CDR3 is TGCAGCGTTTTGACAGGGGAAGCTTTCTTT. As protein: CSVLTGEAFF.

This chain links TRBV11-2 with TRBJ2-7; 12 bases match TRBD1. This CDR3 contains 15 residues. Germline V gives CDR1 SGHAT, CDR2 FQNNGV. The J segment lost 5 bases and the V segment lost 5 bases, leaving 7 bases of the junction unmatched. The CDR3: CASSPHRDRGHEQYF. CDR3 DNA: TGTGCCAGCAGCCCTCACCGGGACAGGGGGCACGAGCAGTACTTC.

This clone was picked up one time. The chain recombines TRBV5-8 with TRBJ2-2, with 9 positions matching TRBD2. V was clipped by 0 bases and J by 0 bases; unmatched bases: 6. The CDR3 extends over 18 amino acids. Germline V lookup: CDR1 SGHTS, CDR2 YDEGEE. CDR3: CASSLGPGLAANTGELFF. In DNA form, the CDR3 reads TGTGCCAGCAGCTTGGGGCCGGGACTAGCAGCGAACACCGGGGAGCTGTTTTTT.

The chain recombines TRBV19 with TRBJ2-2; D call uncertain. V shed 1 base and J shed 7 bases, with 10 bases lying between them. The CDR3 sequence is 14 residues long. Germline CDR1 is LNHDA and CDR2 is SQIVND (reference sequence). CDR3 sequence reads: CASSIAIGGGELFF. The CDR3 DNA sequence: TGTGCCAGTAGTATAGCAATCGGTGGCGGGGAGCTGTTTTTT. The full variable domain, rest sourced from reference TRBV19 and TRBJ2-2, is DGGITQSPKYLFRKEGQNVTLSCEQNLNHDAMYWYRQDPGQGLRLIYYSQIVNDFQKGDIAEGYSVSREKKESFPLTVTSAQKNPTAFYLCASSIAIGGGELFFGEGSRLTVL.

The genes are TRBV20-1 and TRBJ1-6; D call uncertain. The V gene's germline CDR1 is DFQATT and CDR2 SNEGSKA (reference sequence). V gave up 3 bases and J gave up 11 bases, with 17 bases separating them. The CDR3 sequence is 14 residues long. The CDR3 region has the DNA TGCAGTGCTAGTCTCGGACTGAATTCGACACCCCTCCACTTT. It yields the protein CSASLGLNSTPLHF.

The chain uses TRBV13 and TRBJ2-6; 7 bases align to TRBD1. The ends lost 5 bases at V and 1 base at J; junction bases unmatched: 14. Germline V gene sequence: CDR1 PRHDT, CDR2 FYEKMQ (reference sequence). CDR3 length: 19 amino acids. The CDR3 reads CASSPPIRTGRSGANVLTF. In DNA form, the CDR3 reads TGTGCCAGCAGCCCGCCTATAAGGACAGGACGTTCTGGGGCCAACGTCCTGACTTTC.

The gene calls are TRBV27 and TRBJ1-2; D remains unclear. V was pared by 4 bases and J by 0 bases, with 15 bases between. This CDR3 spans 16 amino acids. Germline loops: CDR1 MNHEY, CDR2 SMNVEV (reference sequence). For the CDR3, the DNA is TGTGCCAGCAGTTCCCATCAGACATTTACTAACTATGGCTACACCTTC. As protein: CASSSHQTFTNYGYTF.

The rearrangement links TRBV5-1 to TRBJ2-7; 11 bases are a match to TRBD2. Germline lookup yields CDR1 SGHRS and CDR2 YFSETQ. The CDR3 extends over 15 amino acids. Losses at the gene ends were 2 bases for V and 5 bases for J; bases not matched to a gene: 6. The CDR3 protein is CASSFATSGINEQYF. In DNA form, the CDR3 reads TGCGCCAGCAGCTTCGCGACTAGCGGGATCAACGAGCAGTACTTC.

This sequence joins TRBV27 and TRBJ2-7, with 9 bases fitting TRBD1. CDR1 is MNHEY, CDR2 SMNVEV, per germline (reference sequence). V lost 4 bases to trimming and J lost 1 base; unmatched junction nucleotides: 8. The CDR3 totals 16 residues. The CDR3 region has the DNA TGTGCCAGCAGTTGGGACAGGGAACAAGAGTCCTACGAGCAGTACTTC. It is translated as CASSWDREQESYEQYF.